There are many counts of the clone carrying this TCR beta chain. Its antigen is still unknown. Memory CD4+ T cells were sorted as CD4+CD45RO+CD25- cells. Semi-nested PCR with Nested Universal Primer A followed constant-region reverse priming of full-length variable regions. TCRdb processed the 5' RACE reads anew with MiXCR; each CDR3 protein has one entry. The table lists 50,000 to 80,000 distinct CDR3 sequences, less than 25% of them singletons, with more than 2.5% in the top ten. Study findings and constraints: Tumor memory CD4+ T cell TCR gene usage clustered with blood and lymph node memory CD4+ cells and lymph node naive CD4+ cells. Whole repertoires were not studied in the larger cohort, only one V-J beta rearrangement.

V lost 0 bases, J lost 7 bases, and 10 bases lay in between. Per the germline V gene, CDR1 is LGHNA and CDR2 is YSLEER. There are 14 residues in the CDR3. Sequences were obtained from memory CD4+ T cells sorted from a lymph node. This sample's subset: memory CD4+ T cells, CD4+CD45RO+CD25-. The clonotype comes from a female donor with breast cancer. This sequence joins TRBV4-3 and TRBJ1-5; D not certain. In nucleotides, the CDR3 is TGCGCCAGCAGCCAAGAACTACTACCCCAGCCCCAGCATTTT. Its translation: CASSQELLPQPQHF.